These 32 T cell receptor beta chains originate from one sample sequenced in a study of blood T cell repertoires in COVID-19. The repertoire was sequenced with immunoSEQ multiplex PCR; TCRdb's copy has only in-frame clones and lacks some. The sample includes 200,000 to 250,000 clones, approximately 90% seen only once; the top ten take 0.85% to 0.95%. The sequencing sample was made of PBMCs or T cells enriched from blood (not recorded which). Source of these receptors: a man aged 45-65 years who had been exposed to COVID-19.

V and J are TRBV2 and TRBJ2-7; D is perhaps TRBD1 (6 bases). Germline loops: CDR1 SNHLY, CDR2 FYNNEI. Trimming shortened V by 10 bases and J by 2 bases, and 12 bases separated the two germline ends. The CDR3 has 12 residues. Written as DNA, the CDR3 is TGTGCCACACGACAGGAGACCTACGAGCAGTACTTC. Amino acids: CATRQETYEQYF.

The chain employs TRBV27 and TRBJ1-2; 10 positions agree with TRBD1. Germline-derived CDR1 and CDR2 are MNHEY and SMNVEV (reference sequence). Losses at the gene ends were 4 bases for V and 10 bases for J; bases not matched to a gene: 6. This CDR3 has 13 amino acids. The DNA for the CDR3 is TGTGCCAGCAGTTCGACAGGGGGCGCTTCCTACACCTTC. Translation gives CASSSTGGASYTF.

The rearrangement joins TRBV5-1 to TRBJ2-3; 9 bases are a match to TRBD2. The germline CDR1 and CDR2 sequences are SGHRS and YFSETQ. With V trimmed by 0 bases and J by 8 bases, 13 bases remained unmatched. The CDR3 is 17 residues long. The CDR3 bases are TGCGCCAGCAGCTTGGTTCCAGCCGGGGAAGCGGGGGGTACGCAGTATTTT. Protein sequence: CASSLVPAGEAGGTQYF.

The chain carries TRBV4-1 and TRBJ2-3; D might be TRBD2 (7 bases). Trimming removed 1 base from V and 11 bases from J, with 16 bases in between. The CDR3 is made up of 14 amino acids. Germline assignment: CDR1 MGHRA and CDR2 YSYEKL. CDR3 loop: CASSQAGAGEMQYF. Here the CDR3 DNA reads TGCGCCAGCAGCCAAGCGGGGGCGGGAGAAATGCAGTATTTT.

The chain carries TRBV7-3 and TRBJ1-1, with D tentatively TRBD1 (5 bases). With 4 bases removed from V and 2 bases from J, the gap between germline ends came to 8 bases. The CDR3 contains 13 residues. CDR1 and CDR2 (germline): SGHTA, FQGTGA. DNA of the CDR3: TGTGCCAGCAGCTCACAGGTAAACACTGAAGCTTTCTTT. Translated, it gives CASSSQVNTEAFF.

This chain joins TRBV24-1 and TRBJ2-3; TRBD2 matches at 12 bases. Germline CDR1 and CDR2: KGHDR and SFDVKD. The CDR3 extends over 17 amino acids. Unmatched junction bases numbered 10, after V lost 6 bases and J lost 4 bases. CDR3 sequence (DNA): TGTGCCACCAGTCACGCCCGGACTAGCGGGGTTGCAGATACGCAGTATTTT. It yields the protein CATSHARTSGVADTQYF.

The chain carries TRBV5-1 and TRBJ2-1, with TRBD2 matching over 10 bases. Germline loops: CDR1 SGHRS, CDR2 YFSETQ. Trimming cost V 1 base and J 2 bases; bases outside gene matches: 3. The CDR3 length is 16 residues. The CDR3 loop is CASSLSGRATYNEQFF. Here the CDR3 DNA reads TGCGCCAGCAGCTTGAGCGGGAGGGCCACCTACAATGAGCAGTTCTTC.

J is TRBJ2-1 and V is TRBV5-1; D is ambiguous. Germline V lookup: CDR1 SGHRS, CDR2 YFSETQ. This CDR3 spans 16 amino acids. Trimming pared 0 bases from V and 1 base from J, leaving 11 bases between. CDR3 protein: CASSLGSSPSYNEQFF. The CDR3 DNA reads TGCGCCAGCAGCTTGGGTTCTAGTCCTTCCTACAATGAGCAGTTCTTC.

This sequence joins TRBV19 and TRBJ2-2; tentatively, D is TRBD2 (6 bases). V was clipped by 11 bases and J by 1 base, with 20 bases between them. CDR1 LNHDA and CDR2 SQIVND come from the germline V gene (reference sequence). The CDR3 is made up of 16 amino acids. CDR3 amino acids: CAGGVSERRNTGELFF. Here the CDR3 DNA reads TGTGCCGGAGGGGTCAGCGAACGACGGAACACCGGGGAGCTGTTTTTT.

CDR3 DNA: TGTGCCAGCAGCACCCAAGACAGGAACTATGGCTACACCTTC. Its translation is CASSTQDRNYGYTF. The gene calls are TRBV9 and TRBJ1-2; possible D gene TRBD1, 6 bases. This CDR3 is built from 14 residues. The V end was cut by 4 bases, the J end by 2 bases, with 12 bases between. CDR1 SGDLS and CDR2 YYNGEE come from the germline V gene.

In DNA form, the CDR3 reads TGTGCCAGCAAACAGCGGGAGCTTGGAAGCAAGAGCTCCTACAATGAGCAGTTCTTC. The encoded protein is CASKQRELGSKSSYNEQFF. This chain uses TRBV11-2 with TRBJ2-1, with TRBD2 matching 8 bases. Germline-derived CDR1 and CDR2 are SGHAT and FQNNGV. The CDR3 is 19 residues long. Trimming removed 7 bases from V and 0 bases from J; junction bases left unmatched: 17.

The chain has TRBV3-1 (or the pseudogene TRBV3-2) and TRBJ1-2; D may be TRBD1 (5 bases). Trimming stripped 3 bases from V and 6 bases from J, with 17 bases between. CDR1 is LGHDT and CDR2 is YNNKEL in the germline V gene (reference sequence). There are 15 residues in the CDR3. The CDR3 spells CASSHRGANPNGYTF. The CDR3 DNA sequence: TGTGCCAGCAGCCATAGGGGCGCCAATCCCAATGGCTACACCTTC.

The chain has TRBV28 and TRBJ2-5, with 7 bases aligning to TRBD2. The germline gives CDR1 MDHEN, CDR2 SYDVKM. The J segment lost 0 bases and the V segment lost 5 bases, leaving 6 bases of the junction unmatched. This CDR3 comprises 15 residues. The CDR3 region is CASSTRTRNQETQYF. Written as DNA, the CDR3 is TGTGCCAGCAGTACCCGGACTAGAAACCAAGAGACCCAGTACTTC.

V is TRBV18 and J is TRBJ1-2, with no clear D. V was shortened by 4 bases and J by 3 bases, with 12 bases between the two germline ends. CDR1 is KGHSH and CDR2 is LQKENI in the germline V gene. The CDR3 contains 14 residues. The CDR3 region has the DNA TGTGCCAGCTCACTTACCGACATAGACTATGGCTACACCTTC. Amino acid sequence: CASSLTDIDYGYTF.

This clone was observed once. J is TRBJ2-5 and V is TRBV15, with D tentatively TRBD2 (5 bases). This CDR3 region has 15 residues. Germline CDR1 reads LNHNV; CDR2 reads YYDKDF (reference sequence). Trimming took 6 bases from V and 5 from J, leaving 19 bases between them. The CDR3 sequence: CATSNGRLEVETQYF. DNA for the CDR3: TGTGCCACCAGTAACGGACGACTGGAGGTGGAGACCCAGTACTTC.

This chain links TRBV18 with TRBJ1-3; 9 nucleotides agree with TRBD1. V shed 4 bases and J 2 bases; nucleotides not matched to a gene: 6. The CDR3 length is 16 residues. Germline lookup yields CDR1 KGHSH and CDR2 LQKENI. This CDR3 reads CASSRNRDRAGNTIYF. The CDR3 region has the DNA TGTGCCAGCTCACGTAACCGGGACAGGGCTGGAAACACCATATATTTT.

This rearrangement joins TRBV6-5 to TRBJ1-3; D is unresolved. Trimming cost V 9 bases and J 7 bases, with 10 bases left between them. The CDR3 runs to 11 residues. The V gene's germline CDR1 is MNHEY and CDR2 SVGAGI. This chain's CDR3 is CASGLGNTIYF. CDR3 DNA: TGTGCCAGTGGACTAGGGAACACCATATATTTT.

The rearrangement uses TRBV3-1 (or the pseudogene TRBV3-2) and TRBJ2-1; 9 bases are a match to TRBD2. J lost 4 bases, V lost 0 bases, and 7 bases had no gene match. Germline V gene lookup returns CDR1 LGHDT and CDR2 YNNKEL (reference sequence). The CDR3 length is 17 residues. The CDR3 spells CASSQESGLALYNEQFF. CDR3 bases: TGTGCCAGCAGCCAAGAATCGGGACTAGCTCTGTACAATGAGCAGTTCTTC.

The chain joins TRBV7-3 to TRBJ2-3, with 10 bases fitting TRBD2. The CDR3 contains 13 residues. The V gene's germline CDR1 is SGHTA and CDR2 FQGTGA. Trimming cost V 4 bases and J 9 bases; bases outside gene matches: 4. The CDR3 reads CASSSSGSGTQYF. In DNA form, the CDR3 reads TGTGCCAGCAGCTCTAGCGGGAGTGGGACGCAGTATTTT.

DNA of the CDR3: TGCGCCAGCAGCTACCGGGTCAACAATCAGCCCCAGCATTTT. Amino acid sequence: CASSYRVNNQPQHF. The rearrangement links TRBV5-1 to TRBJ1-5; D is uncertain. V lost 3 bases and J lost 3, with 10 bases in between. The CDR3 consists of 14 residues. From germline, CDR1 is SGHRS and CDR2 YFSETQ.

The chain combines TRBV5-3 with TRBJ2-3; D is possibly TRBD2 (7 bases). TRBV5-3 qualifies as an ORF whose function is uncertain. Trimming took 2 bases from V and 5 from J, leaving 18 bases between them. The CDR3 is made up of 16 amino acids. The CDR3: CARSLGHRGGGDTQYF. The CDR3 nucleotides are TGTGCCAGAAGCTTAGGCCACCGGGGAGGGGGAGATACGCAGTATTTT.

The CDR3 DNA reads TGCGCCAGCAGCACAGATCCAGCCGGACTAGCGGGAGTAAGATCCTACAATGAGCAGTTCTTC. Its protein is CASSTDPAGLAGVRSYNEQFF. The J gene is TRBJ2-1, the V gene TRBV5-1; 13 nucleotides agree with TRBD2. This CDR3 contains 21 residues. V shed 4 bases, J shed 1 base, and the junction held 17 bases outside the gene matches. Germline-derived CDR1 and CDR2 are SGHRS and YFSETQ.

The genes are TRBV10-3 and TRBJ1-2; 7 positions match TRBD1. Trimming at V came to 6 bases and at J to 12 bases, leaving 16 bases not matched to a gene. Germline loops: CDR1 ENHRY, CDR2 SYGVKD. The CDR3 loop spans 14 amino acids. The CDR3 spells CAISPTGQEKGDTF. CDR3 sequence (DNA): TGTGCCATCAGCCCCACCGGACAGGAAAAAGGGGACACCTTC.

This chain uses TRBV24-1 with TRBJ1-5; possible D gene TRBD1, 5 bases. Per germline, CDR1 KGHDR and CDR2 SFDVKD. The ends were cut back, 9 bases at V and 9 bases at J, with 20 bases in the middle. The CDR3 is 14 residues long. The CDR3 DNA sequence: TGTGCCACCGGCCCCACAGGCCACGGGGGGCCCCAGCATTTT. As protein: CATGPTGHGGPQHF.

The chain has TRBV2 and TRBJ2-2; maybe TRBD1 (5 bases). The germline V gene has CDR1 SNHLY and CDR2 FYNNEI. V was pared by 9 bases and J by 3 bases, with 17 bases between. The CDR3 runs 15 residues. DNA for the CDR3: TGTGCCAGGAAAGTACAGGCTTCGGACACCGGGGAGCTGTTTTTT. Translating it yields CARKVQASDTGELFF.

The CDR3 DNA follows: TGTGCCAGCAGCTCAGACAGAGAAGCTTTCTTT. Translated: CASSSDREAFF. The V gene is TRBV5-6, the J gene TRBJ1-1; maybe TRBD1 (5 bases). The V end lost 3 bases, the J end lost 8 bases, and 8 bases lay between the germline ends. The germline V gene encodes CDR1 SGHDT and CDR2 YYEEEE. CDR3 length: 11 amino acids.

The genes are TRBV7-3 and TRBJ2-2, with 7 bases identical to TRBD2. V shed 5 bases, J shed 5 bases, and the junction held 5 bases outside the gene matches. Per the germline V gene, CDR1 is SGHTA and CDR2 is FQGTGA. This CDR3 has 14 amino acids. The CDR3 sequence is CASSAGAGTGELFF. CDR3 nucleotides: TGTGCCAGCAGCGCGGGAGCCGGTACCGGGGAGCTGTTTTTT.

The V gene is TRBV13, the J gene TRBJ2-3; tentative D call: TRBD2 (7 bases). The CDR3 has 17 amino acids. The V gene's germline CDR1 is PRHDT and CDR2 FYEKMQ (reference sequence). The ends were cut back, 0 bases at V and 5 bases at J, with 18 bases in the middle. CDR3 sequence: CASSLGWGGPREDTQYF. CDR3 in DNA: TGTGCCAGCAGCTTAGGCTGGGGGGGCCCCCGTGAAGATACGCAGTATTTT.

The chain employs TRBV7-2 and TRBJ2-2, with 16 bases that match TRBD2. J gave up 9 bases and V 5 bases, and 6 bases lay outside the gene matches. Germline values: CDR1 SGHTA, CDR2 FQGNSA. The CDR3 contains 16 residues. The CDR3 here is CASSHGTSGGARELFF. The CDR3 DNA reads TGTGCCAGCAGCCACGGGACTAGCGGGGGGGCCCGGGAGCTGTTTTTT.

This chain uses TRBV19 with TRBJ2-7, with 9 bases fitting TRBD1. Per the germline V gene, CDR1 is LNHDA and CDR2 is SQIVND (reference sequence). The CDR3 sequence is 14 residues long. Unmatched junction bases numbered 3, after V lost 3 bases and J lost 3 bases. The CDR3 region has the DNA TGTGCCAGTAGTATCAGGACAGGGGACTACGAGCAGTACGTC. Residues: CASSIRTGDYEQYV.

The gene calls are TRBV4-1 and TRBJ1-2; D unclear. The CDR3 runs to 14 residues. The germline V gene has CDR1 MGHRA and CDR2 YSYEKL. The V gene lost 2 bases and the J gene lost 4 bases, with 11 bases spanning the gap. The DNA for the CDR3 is TGCGCCAGCAGCCAACGCCGGGAGTTCTATGGCTACACCTTC. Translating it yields CASSQRREFYGYTF.

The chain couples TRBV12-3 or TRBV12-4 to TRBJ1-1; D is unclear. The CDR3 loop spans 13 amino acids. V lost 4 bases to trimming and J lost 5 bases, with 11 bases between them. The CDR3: CASSYGSWTEAFF. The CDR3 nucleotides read TGTGCCAGCAGTTATGGGAGTTGGACTGAAGCTTTCTTT.